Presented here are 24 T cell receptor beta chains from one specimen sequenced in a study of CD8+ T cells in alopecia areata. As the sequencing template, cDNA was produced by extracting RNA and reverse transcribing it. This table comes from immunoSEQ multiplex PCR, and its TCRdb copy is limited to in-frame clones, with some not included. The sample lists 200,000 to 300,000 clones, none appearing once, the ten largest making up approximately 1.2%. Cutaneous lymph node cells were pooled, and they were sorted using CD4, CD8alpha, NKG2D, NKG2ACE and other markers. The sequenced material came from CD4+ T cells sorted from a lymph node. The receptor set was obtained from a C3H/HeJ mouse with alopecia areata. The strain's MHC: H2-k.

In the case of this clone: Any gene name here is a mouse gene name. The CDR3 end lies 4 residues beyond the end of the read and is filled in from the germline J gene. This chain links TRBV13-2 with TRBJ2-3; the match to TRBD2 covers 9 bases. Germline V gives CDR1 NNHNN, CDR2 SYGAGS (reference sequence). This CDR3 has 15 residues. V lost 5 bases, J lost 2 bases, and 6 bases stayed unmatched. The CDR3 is CASGNWGANAETLYF. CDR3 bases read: TGTGCCAGCGGGAACTGGGGGGCTAATGCAGAA.

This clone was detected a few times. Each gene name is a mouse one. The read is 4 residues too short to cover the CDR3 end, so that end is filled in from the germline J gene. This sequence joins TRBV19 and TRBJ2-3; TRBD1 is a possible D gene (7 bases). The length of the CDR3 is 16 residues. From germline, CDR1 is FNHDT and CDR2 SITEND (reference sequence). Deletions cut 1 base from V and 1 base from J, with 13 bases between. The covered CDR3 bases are TGTGCCAGCAGTATACAAGGGGGCGGAGGTGCAGAA. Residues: CASSIQGGGGAE. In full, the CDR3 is CASSIQGGGGAETLYF.

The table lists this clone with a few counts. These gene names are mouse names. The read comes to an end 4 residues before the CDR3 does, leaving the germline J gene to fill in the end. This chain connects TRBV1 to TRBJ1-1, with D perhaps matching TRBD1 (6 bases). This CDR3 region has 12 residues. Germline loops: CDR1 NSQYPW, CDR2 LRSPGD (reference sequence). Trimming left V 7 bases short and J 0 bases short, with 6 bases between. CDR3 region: CTCTGANTEVFF. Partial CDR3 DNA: TGCACCTGCACAGGGGCAAACACA. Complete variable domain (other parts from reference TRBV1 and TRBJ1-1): VTLLEQNPRWRLVPRGQAVNLRCILKNSQYPWMSWYQQDLQKQLQWLFTLRSPGDKEVKSLPGADYLATRVTDTELRLQVANMSQGRTLYCTCTGANTEVFFGKGTRLTVV.

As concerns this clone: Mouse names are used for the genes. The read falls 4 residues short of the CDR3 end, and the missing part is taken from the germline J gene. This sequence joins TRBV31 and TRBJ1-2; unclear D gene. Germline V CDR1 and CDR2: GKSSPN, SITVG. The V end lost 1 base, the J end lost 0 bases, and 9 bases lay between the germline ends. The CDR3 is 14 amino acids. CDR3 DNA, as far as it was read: TGTGCCTGGAGTCAGCAGGCATCAAACTCC. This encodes CAWSQQASNS. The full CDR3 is CAWSQQASNSDYTF.

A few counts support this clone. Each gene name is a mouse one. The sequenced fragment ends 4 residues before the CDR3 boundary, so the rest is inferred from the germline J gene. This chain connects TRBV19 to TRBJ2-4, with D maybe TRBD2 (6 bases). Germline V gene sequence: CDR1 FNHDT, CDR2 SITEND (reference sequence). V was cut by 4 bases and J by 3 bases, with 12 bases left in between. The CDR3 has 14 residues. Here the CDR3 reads CASSPRGGQNTLYF. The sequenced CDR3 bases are TGTGCCAGCAGTCCCCGCGGGGGGCAAAAC.

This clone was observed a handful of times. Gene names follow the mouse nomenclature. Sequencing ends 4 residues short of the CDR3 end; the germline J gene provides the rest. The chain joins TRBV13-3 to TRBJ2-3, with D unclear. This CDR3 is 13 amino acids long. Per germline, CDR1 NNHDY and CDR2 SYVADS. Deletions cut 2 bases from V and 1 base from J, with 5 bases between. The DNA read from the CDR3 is TGTGCCAGCAGTGAAATGGGTGCAGAA. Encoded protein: CASSEMGAE. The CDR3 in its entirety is CASSEMGAETLYF.

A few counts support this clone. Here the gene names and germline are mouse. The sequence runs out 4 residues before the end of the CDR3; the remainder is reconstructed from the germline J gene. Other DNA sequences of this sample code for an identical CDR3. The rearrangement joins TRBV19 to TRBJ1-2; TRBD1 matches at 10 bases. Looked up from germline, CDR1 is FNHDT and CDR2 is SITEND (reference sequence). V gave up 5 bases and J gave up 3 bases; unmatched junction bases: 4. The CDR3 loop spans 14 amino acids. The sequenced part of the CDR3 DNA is TGTGCCAGCAGCCCCGGGACAGGGGACTCC. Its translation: CASSPGTGDS. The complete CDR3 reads CASSPGTGDSDYTF.

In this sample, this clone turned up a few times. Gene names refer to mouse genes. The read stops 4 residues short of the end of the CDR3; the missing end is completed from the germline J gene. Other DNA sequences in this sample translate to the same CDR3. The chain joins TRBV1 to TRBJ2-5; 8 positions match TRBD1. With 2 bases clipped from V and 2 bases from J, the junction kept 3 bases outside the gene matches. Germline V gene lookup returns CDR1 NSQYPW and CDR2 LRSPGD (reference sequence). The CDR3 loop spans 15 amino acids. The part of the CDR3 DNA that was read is TGCACCTGCAGTGCACTCGACAGGGGCCAAGAC. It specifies CTCSALDRGQD. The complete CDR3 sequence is CTCSALDRGQDTQYF.

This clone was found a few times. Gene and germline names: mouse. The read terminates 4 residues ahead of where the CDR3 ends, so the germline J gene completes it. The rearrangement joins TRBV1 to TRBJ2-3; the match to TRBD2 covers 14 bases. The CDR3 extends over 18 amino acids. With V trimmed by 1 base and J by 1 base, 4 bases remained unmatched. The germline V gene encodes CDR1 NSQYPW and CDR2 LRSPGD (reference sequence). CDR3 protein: CTCSAAGLGGRGAETLYF. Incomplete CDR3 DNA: TGCACCTGCAGTGCAGCGGGACTGGGGGGGCGCGGTGCAGAA.

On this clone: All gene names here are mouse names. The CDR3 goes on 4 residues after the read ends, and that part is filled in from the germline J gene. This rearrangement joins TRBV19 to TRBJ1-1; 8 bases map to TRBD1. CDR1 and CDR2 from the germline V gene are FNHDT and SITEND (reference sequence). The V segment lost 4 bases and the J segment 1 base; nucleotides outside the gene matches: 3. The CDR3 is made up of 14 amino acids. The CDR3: CASSATGANTEVFF. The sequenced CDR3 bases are TGTGCCAGCAGTGCGACAGGGGCGAACACA.

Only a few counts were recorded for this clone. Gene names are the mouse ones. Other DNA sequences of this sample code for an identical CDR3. The sequenced part of the CDR3 DNA is TGTGCCAGCAGTTTGGGGACAGTATATGCT. Translated, it gives CASSLGTVYA. The CDR3 reads in full as CASSLGTVYAEQFF. V gene TRBV14 combines with J gene TRBJ2-1; the match to TRBD1 covers 7 bases. The read gets to within 4 residues of the CDR3 end, and the germline J gene fills in the rest. The germline V gene has CDR1 SGHDT and CDR2 FRDEAV. The J segment lost 4 bases and the V segment lost 2 bases, leaving 3 bases of the junction unmatched. The CDR3 is made up of 14 amino acids.

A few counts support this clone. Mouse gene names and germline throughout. The chain's CDR3 is CASRTGGTSAETLYF. The covered CDR3 bases are TGTGCCAGCAGGACTGGGGGGACTAGTGCAGAA. V usage is TRBV13-3 and J usage is TRBJ2-3, with 10 bases identical to TRBD2. Read coverage stops 4 residues before the CDR3 terminus; the germline J gene supplies the remainder. This CDR3 spans 15 amino acids. Germline V lookup: CDR1 NNHDY, CDR2 SYVADS. V shed 5 bases, J shed 0 bases, and the junction held 3 bases outside the gene matches.

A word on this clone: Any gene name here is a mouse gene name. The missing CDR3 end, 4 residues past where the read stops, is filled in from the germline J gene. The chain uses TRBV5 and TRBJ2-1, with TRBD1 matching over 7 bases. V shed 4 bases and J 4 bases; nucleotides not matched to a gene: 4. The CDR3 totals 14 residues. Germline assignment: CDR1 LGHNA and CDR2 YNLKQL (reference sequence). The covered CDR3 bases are TGTGCCAGCAGCCCCTCACAGGGGTATGCT. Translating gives CASSPSQGYA. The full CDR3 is CASSPSQGYAEQFF.

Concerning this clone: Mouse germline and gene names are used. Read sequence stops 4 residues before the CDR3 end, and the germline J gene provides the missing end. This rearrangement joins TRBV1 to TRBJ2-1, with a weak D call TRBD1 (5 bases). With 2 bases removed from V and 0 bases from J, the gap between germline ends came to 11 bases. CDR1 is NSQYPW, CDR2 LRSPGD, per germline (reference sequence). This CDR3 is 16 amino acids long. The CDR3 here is CTCSAPSTANYAEQFF. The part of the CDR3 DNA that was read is TGCACCTGCAGTGCACCCTCGACAGCTAACTATGCT.

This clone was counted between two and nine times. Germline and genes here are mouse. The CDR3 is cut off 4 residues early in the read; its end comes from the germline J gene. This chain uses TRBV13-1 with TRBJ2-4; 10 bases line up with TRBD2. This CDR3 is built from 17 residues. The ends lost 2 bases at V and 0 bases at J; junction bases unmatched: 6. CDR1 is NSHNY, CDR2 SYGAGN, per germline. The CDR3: CASSERTGGTSQNTLYF. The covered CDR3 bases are TGTGCCAGCAGTGAGAGGACTGGGGGAACTAGTCAAAAC.

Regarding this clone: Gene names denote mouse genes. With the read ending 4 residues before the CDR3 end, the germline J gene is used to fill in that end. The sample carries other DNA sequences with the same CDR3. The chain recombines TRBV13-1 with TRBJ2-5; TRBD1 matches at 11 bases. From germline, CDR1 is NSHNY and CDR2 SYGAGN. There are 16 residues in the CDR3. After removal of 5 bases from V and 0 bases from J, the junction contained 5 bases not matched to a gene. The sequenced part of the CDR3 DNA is TGTGCCAGCAGCCCCGGGACAGGGGGAAACCAAGAC. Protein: CASSPGTGGNQD. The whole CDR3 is CASSPGTGGNQDTQYF.

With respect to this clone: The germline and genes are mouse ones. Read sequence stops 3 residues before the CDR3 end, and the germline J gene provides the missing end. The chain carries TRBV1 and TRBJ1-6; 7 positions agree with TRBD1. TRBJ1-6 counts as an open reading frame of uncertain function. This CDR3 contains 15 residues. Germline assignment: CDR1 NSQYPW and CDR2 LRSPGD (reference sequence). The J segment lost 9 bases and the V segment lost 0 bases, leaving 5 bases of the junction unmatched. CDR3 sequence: CTCSADAGGGSPLYF. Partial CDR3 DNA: TGCACCTGCAGTGCAGATGCAGGGGGTGGTTCGCCC.

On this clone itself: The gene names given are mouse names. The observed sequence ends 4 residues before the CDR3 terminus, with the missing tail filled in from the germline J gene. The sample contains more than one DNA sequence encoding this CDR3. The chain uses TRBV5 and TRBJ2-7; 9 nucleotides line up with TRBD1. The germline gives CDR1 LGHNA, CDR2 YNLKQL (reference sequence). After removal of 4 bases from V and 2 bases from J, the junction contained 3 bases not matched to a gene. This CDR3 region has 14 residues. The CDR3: CASSPRQGAYEQYF. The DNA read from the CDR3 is TGTGCCAGCAGCCCGAGACAGGGGGCCTAT.

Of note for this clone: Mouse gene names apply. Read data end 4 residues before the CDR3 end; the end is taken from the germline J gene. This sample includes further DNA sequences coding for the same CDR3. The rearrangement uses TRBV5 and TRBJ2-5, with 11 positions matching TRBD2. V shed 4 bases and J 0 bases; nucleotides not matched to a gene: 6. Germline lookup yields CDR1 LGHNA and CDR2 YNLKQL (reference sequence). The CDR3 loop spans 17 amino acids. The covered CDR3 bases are TGTGCCAGCAGCCCCCGTGGACTGGGGGGTAACCAAGAC. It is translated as CASSPRGLGGNQD. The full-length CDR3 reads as CASSPRGLGGNQDTQYF.

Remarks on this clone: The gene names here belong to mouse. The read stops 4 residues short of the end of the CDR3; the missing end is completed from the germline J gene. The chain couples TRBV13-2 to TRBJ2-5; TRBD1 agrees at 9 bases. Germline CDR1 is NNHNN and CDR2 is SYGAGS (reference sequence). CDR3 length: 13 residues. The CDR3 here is CASGGTGADTQYF. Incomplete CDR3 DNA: TGTGCCAGCGGTGGGACAGGGGCAGAC.

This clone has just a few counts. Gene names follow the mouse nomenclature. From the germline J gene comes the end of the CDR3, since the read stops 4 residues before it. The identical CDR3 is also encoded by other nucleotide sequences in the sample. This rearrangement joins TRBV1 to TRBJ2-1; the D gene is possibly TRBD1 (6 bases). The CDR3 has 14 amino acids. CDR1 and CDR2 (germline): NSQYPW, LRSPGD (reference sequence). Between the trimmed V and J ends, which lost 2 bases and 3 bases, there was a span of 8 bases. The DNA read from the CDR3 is TGCACCTGCAGTGCACAGGGGTCCTATGCT. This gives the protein CTCSAQGSYA. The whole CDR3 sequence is CTCSAQGSYAEQFF.

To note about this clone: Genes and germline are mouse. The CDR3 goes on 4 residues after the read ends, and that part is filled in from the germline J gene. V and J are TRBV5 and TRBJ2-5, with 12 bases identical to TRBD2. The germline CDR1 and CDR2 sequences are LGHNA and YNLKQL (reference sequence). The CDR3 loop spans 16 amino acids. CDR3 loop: CASSQDRDWGEDTQYF. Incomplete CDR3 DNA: TGTGCCAGCAGCCAAGACCGGGACTGGGGGGAGGAC.

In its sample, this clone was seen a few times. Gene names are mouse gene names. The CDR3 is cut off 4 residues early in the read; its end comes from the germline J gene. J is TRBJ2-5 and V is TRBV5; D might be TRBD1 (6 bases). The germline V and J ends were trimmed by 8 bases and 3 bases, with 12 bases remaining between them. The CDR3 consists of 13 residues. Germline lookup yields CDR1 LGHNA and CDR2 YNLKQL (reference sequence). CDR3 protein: CASGSGHQDTQYF. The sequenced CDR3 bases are TGTGCCAGCGGATCGGGACATCAAGAC.

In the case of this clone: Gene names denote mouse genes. The CDR3 here is CAWRPGQGGAEQFF. The covered CDR3 bases are TGTGCCTGGAGGCCGGGACAGGGAGGGGCT. V gene TRBV31 combines with J gene TRBJ2-1; 9 bases map to TRBD1. The missing CDR3 end, 4 residues past where the read stops, is filled in from the germline J gene. CDR3 size: 14 residues. Germline loops: CDR1 GKSSPN, CDR2 SITVG.